What follows are 18 T cell receptor beta chains derived from one specimen sequenced in a study of spatial heterogeneity in lung cancer. TCRdb re-analysed the 5' RACE reads in MiXCR, keeping a single row per CDR3 protein. The table lists roughly 70,000 distinct CDR3 sequences, 10% to 15% of them singletons. Sample time point: sample taken at primary tumor resection. Whole RNA obtained from tumor, nontumor lung or frozen PBMC underwent sequencing without sorting. The material sequenced was PBMCs, taken at surgery. The origin of the receptors is a male donor with early-stage non-small cell lung cancer.

This rearrangement joins TRBV20-1 to TRBJ1-1; the D gene is possibly TRBD1 (5 bases). This CDR3 spans 15 amino acids. V lost 0 bases, J lost 7 bases, and 18 bases lay in between. The V gene's germline CDR1 is DFQATT and CDR2 SNEGSKA (reference sequence). Written as DNA, the CDR3 is TGCAGTGCTAGAGATTGGATGCGTACGGGACTTGAAGCTTTCTTT. Protein: CSARDWMRTGLEAFF.

This clonotype was seen more than once but under ten times. The chain recombines TRBV30 with TRBJ2-1, with D possibly being TRBD1 (6 bases). There are 11 residues in the CDR3. Germline lookup yields CDR1 GTSNPN and CDR2 SVGIG (reference sequence). The V end lost 1 base, the J end lost 10 bases, and 8 bases lay between the germline ends. The CDR3 coding sequence is TGTGCCTGGAGTGGGGGGCCAGAGCAGTTCTTC. Amino acid sequence: CAWSGGPEQFF.

In this sample, this clonotype turned up a few times. This chain links TRBV6-5 with TRBJ2-5, with a tentative D call TRBD1 (6 bases). The CDR3 is made up of 15 amino acids. CDR1 MNHEY and CDR2 SVGAGI come from the germline V gene. Trimming removed 2 bases at V and 1 base at J, with 11 bases between. The CDR3 bases are TGTGCCAGCAGTTACGATCGGACAGCCCAAGAGACCCAGTACTTC. Its protein is CASSYDRTAQETQYF.

This chain links TRBV19 with TRBJ1-5, with D tentatively TRBD1 (5 bases). The CDR3 loop spans 14 amino acids. Trimming left V 6 bases short and J 0 bases short, with 9 bases between. Germline V gene sequence: CDR1 LNHDA, CDR2 SQIVND (reference sequence). Here the CDR3 reads CASRGRDSNQPQHF. The CDR3 region has the DNA TGTGCCAGTAGGGGCAGGGATAGCAATCAGCCCCAGCATTTT.

This clonotype was seen only a few times. This chain uses TRBV4-1 with TRBJ1-2; perhaps TRBD1 as D (5 bases). Trimming cost V 7 bases and J 0 bases, with 15 bases left between them. Germline V gene lookup returns CDR1 MGHRA and CDR2 YSYEKL. The CDR3 spans 15 residues. The CDR3 here is CASKAGPDSNYGYTF. CDR3 DNA: TGCGCCAGCAAAGCGGGACCGGATTCTAACTATGGCTACACCTTC.

The chain joins TRBV12-3 or TRBV12-4 to TRBJ2-7, with D unclear. The V end was cut by 2 bases, the J end by 3 bases, with 11 bases between. This CDR3 has 14 residues. DNA for the CDR3: TGTGCCAGCAGTTTAAAGGGTGCGGACTACGAGCAGTACTTC. Translating gives CASSLKGADYEQYF.

This clonotype has a count of ten or more. The rearrangement joins TRBV2 to TRBJ2-1, with D possibly being TRBD1 (5 bases). CDR3 length: 14 amino acids. V was cut by 7 bases and J by 2 bases, with 12 bases left in between. Germline loops: CDR1 SNHLY, CDR2 FYNNEI. CDR3 residues: CASTGQSPYNEQFF. In DNA, the CDR3 is TGTGCCAGCACCGGACAAAGCCCCTACAATGAGCAGTTCTTC.

There are many counts of this clonotype. The V gene is TRBV29-1, the J gene TRBJ1-2; possibly TRBD1 for D (5 bases). V gave up 6 bases and J gave up 3 bases, with 11 bases separating them. Germline V lookup: CDR1 SQVTM, CDR2 ANQGSEA. The CDR3 consists of 12 residues. This CDR3 is CSVSLGDYGYTF. DNA of the CDR3: TGCAGCGTCTCTTTAGGGGACTATGGCTACACCTTC.

This clonotype was counted at least ten times. The J gene is TRBJ2-2, the V gene TRBV4-1; no definite D call. Germline CDR1 and CDR2: MGHRA and YSYEKL. This CDR3 region has 14 residues. With 1 base removed from V and 5 bases from J, the gap between germline ends came to 8 bases. The CDR3 region is CASSQVAATGELFF. The CDR3 DNA reads as TGCGCCAGCAGCCAAGTTGCCGCGACCGGGGAGCTGTTTTTT.

CDR3 sequence (DNA): TGTGCCAGCAGCCAGGGGACTAGCGGGAACCAAGAGACCCAGTACTTC. Translating it yields CASSQGTSGNQETQYF. The chain recombines TRBV4-2 with TRBJ2-5; TRBD2 agrees at 13 bases. The CDR3 spans 16 residues. Germline CDR1 LGHNA, CDR2 YNFKEQ. With V trimmed by 3 bases and J by 0 bases, 1 base remained unmatched.

This clonotype rates as medium-sized. The V call is TRBV4-3, the J call TRBJ1-4, with a possible D match to TRBD1 (6 bases). This CDR3 has 16 residues. V was pared by 1 base and J by 6 bases, with 15 bases between. CDR1 and CDR2 (germline): LGHNA, YSLEER. CDR3 DNA sequence: TGCGCCAGCAGCCAAGCCGCGGGGGGCTCGGATGAAAAACTGTTTTTT. It translates to CASSQAAGGSDEKLFF.

This clonotype has more than one count but fewer than ten. This chain connects TRBV12-5 to TRBJ2-1; TRBD1 matches 7 bases. The V and J ends lost 4 bases and 7 bases, in that order; junction bases with no gene match: 4. From germline, CDR1 is LGHNT and CDR2 FRNRAP. The CDR3 runs 13 residues. The chain's CDR3 is CASGSWTGNEQFF. DNA of the CDR3: TGTGCTAGTGGTTCCTGGACAGGAAATGAGCAGTTCTTC. Complete variable domain (other parts from reference TRBV12-5 and TRBJ2-1): DARVTQTPRHKVTEMGQEVTMRCQPILGHNTVFWYRQTMMQGLELLAYFRNRAPLDDSGMPKDRFSAEMPDATLATLKIQPSEPRDSAVYFCASGSWTGNEQFFGPGTRLTVL.

This clonotype was seen a single time. This chain joins TRBV12-3 or TRBV12-4 and TRBJ1-1; TRBD1 might be the D (6 bases). V lost 1 base and J 5 bases, leaving 11 bases between the germline ends. The CDR3 consists of 14 residues. Here the CDR3 DNA reads TGTGCCAGCAGTTTAGACAGGGTGAGGACTGAAGCTTTCTTT. Its translation is CASSLDRVRTEAFF.

In this sample, this clonotype turned up a few times. The V call is TRBV7-9, the J call TRBJ1-6; TRBD1 might be the D (5 bases). The V and J ends lost 6 bases and 7 bases respectively, with 10 bases between them. Germline CDR1 and CDR2: SEHNR and FQNEAQ (reference sequence). The CDR3 extends over 13 amino acids. The CDR3 region has the DNA TGTGCCAGCAGGCAGGGCGAGAATTCACCCCTCCACTTT. Its protein product is CASRQGENSPLHF.

The V gene is TRBV12-3 or TRBV12-4, the J gene TRBJ2-5; 12 bases match TRBD2. Germline trimming cut 6 bases from V and 5 bases from J; bases unmatched to any gene: 4. This CDR3 is 14 amino acids long. As DNA, the CDR3 is TGTGCCAGCAGACTAGCGGGAGGCGGGGAGACCCAGTACTTC. Translation gives CASRLAGGGETQYF.

The chain combines TRBV30 with TRBJ2-7; 9 bases are shared with TRBD2. The J segment lost 7 bases and the V segment lost 3 bases, leaving 13 bases of the junction unmatched. Germline CDR1 is GTSNPN and CDR2 is SVGIG (reference sequence). The CDR3 loop spans 15 amino acids. As DNA, the CDR3 is TGTGCCTGGAGCGACGGCGGGACTAGCCTACGGGAGCAGTACTTC. Translation gives CAWSDGGTSLREQYF.

CDR3 in DNA: TGTGCCAGCACCCTCGGAGGGGCAGTCTACGAGCAGTACTTC. Translating it yields CASTLGGAVYEQYF. This chain uses TRBV12-3 or TRBV12-4 with TRBJ2-7; D is perhaps TRBD2 (6 bases). This CDR3 is built from 14 residues. The germline V and J ends were trimmed by 7 bases and 3 bases, with 16 bases remaining between them.

Regarding this clonotype: This sequence may be a read error, since a much larger clone differs from it by one base. The genes are TRBV3-1 and TRBJ2-7; 7 nucleotides align to TRBD1. This CDR3 contains 15 residues. Trimming removed 3 bases from V and 5 bases from J; junction bases left unmatched: 10. Germline CDR1 reads LGHDT; CDR2 reads YNNKEL (reference sequence). The CDR3 region has the DNA TGTGCCAGCAGCCAGACTATCGACAGGGAGAACGAGCAGTACTTC. Translation: CASSQTIDRENEQYF.